The clone carrying this T cell receptor beta chain was seen a handful of times. RNA transcripts provided the source from which TCR beta CDR3 regions were amplified. HTBI primers were used for first-round RT-PCR of the TCR CDR3. Using its own MiXCR run on the multiplex PCR reads, TCRdb lists one record per CDR3 protein. The table records about 610,000 distinct CDR3 sequences, roughly 15% of them present only once. These data originate in a study of T cells in Graves' hyperthyroidism and ophthalmopathy. Per the germline V gene, CDR1 is SGHAT and CDR2 is FQNNGV. The CDR3 sequence is 17 residues long. Trimming shortened V by 1 base and J by 1 base, and 17 bases separated the two germline ends. Based on clinical symptoms, serum thyroxine and TRAb, thyroid ultrasound and orbital computed tomography, diagnoses were reached.

The receptor's source is a woman between 40 and 50 years old with Graves' ophthalmopathy. The sample was blood. This rearrangement joins TRBV11-2 to TRBJ2-7, with TRBD2 as a possible D gene (6 bases). The CDR3 DNA sequence: TGTGCCAGCAGCTTAGGCATTAGCGGAGAACCTTCCTACGAGCAGTACTTC. Its translation is CASSLGISGEPSYEQYF.